The 15 T cell receptor beta chains in this list originate from one sample, sequenced in a study of blood T cell repertoires in COVID-19. Using immunoSEQ multiplex PCR, the repertoire was profiled, and TCRdb retains in-frame clones only, with some absent. Among a few hundred thousand clones listed, 86% were seen once. Material: peripheral blood. These receptors all stem from a woman between 50 and 59 years old with acute or convalescent COVID-19.

This clone came up once. This rearrangement joins TRBV28 to TRBJ1-6, with D tentatively TRBD1 (5 bases). Germline assignment: CDR1 MDHEN and CDR2 SYDVKM. V was cut by 5 bases and J by 5 bases, with 22 bases left in between. This CDR3 spans 18 amino acids. The CDR3 DNA reads TGTGCCAGCAGTCCGAGTTTGATGGGGCAGAGTAATAATTCACCCCTCCACTTT. Amino acids: CASSPSLMGQSNNSPLHF. The entire variable domain, with the rest obtained from reference TRBV28 and TRBJ1-6, is as follows: DVKVTQSSRYLVKRTGEKVFLECVQDMDHENMFWYRQDPGLGLRLIYFSYDVKMKEKGDIPEGYSVSREKKERFSLILESASTNQTSMYLCASSPSLMGQSNNSPLHFGNGTRLTVT.

V gene TRBV24-1 combines with J gene TRBJ2-1, with D perhaps TRBD2 (6 bases). Germline CDR1 KGHDR, CDR2 SFDVKD. V lost 1 base, J lost 10 bases, and 10 bases lay in between. This CDR3 spans 13 amino acids. The CDR3 sequence: CATSDFAAGEQFF. CDR3 sequence (DNA): TGTGCCACCAGTGATTTTGCGGCGGGAGAGCAGTTCTTC.

This rearrangement joins TRBV4-3 to TRBJ1-4, with D perhaps matching TRBD1 (5 bases). This CDR3 has 15 amino acids. With 4 bases removed from V and 3 bases from J, the gap between germline ends came to 12 bases. Germline V lookup: CDR1 LGHNA, CDR2 YSLEER. The CDR3 bases are TGCGCCAGCAGCCTCGACCCCAGGGCTAATGAAAAACTGTTTTTT. It yields the protein CASSLDPRANEKLFF.

The count of this clone is one. The CDR3 DNA reads TGTGCCAGCTCACCCCAGGGGGTTCCCAATTCACCCCTCCACTTT. It specifies CASSPQGVPNSPLHF. The rearrangement links TRBV18 to TRBJ1-6, with 7 bases aligning to TRBD1. V trimming: 3 bases; J trimming: 7 bases; junction bases outside the gene matches: 6. The CDR3 runs 15 residues. Looked up from germline, CDR1 is KGHSH and CDR2 is LQKENI. Together with reference TRBV18 and TRBJ1-6, the CDR3 gives the full variable domain: NAGVMQNPRHLVRRRGQEARLRCSPMKGHSHVYWYRQLPEEGLKFMVYLQKENIIDESGMPKERFSAEFPKEGPSILRIQQVVRGDSAAYFCASSPQGVPNSPLHFGNGTRLTVT.

The chain is built from TRBV30 and TRBJ1-2; 7 bases agree with TRBD1. The CDR3 contains 14 residues. V trimming: 5 bases; J trimming: 1 base; junction bases outside the gene matches: 7. Germline CDR1 GTSNPN, CDR2 SVGIG (reference sequence). In DNA, the CDR3 is TGTGCCTGGGTGGACAGGACCTTTAACTATGGCTACACCTTC. It yields the protein CAWVDRTFNYGYTF.

The rearrangement uses TRBV18 and TRBJ1-2, with 8 bases aligning to TRBD1. The ends lost 3 bases at V and 8 bases at J; junction bases unmatched: 8. Germline V gene data show CDR1 as KGHSH and CDR2 as LQKENI. CDR3 length: 14 residues. The CDR3 reads CASSPRTGSSGYTF. CDR3 sequence (DNA): TGTGCCAGCTCACCTCGGACAGGGAGCAGCGGCTACACCTTC.

The V call is TRBV11-2, the J call TRBJ2-7; D is unclear. The V gene lost 5 bases and the J gene lost 7 bases, with 21 bases spanning the gap. There are 15 residues in the CDR3. Per the germline V gene, CDR1 is SGHAT and CDR2 is FQNNGV. CDR3 residues: CASSPSSDAFGEQYF. In DNA, the CDR3 is TGTGCCAGCAGCCCCAGTAGTGATGCCTTCGGGGAGCAGTACTTC.

The chain carries TRBV7-2 and TRBJ1-2; the D gene is possibly TRBD1 (6 bases). V dropped 5 bases and J dropped 6 bases, with 19 bases sitting between them. Germline loops: CDR1 SGHTA, CDR2 FQGNSA. The CDR3 length is 15 residues. Written as DNA, the CDR3 is TGTGCCAGCAGCCGGCAGGGGCCGGTAGTTAATGGCTACACCTTC. Protein: CASSRQGPVVNGYTF.

This clone has a single count. The chain carries TRBV19 and TRBJ1-1; D possibly corresponds to TRBD1 (5 bases). V lost 5 bases and J lost 0, with 7 bases in between. The CDR3 is made up of 13 amino acids. Germline V gene sequence: CDR1 LNHDA, CDR2 SQIVND (reference sequence). This chain's CDR3 is CASSDRMNTEAFF. CDR3 bases: TGTGCCAGTAGTGACAGAATGAACACTGAAGCTTTCTTT.

The chain links TRBV27 to TRBJ2-5; 8 positions agree with TRBD1. The CDR3 is made up of 14 amino acids. Germline CDR1 and CDR2: MNHEY and SMNVEV (reference sequence). V was pared by 2 bases and J by 5 bases, with 4 bases of the junction left unmatched. CDR3 loop: CASSLGRGLETQYF. DNA for the CDR3: TGTGCCAGCAGTTTAGGCAGGGGGCTGGAGACCCAGTACTTC.

The chain is built from TRBV19 and TRBJ2-3, with D hard to call. Trimming took off 3 bases at V and 4 bases at J, with 11 bases between the two ends. CDR1 and CDR2 (germline): LNHDA, SQIVND (reference sequence). The CDR3 has 14 residues. The CDR3 DNA is TGTGCCAGTAGTATTAATTCGGTGTCAGATACGCAGTATTTT. Translation gives CASSINSVSDTQYF.

V is TRBV7-8 and J is TRBJ2-1; 7 positions match TRBD2. Germline values: CDR1 SGHVS, CDR2 FQNEAQ. This CDR3 is 13 amino acids long. V trimming: 4 bases; J trimming: 8 bases; junction bases outside the gene matches: 5. CDR3 sequence: CASSSWGRDEQFF. For the CDR3, the DNA is TGTGCCAGCAGCTCTTGGGGGAGGGATGAGCAGTTCTTC.

This clone was detected a few times. This rearrangement joins TRBV28 to TRBJ1-5, with 8 nucleotides matching TRBD1. The CDR3 sequence is 13 residues long. V lost 7 bases to trimming and J lost 3 bases; unmatched junction nucleotides: 2. CDR1 is MDHEN and CDR2 is SYDVKM in the germline V gene. The chain's CDR3 is CASIQGANQPQHF. DNA for the CDR3: TGTGCCAGCATCCAGGGGGCCAATCAGCCCCAGCATTTT.

The rearrangement uses TRBV10-2 and TRBJ2-7, with 10 bases lining up with TRBD1. Trimming removed 7 bases from V and 0 bases from J; junction bases left unmatched: 9. Germline V lookup: CDR1 WSHSY, CDR2 SAAADI. The CDR3 runs 16 residues. The CDR3 loop is CASTLPRDRGSYEQYF. DNA of the CDR3: TGCGCCAGCACCCTTCCCCGGGACAGGGGCTCCTACGAGCAGTACTTC.

This clone occurred a few times. J is TRBJ1-1 and V is TRBV7-8; TRBD1 is a possible D gene (5 bases). The CDR3 length is 16 residues. Germline V gene sequence: CDR1 SGHVS, CDR2 FQNEAQ. Trimming took 5 bases from V and 3 from J, leaving 19 bases between them. The CDR3 is CASSPKTFGGDTEAFF. In nucleotides, the CDR3 is TGTGCCAGCAGCCCCAAGACCTTTGGAGGGGACACTGAAGCTTTCTTT.